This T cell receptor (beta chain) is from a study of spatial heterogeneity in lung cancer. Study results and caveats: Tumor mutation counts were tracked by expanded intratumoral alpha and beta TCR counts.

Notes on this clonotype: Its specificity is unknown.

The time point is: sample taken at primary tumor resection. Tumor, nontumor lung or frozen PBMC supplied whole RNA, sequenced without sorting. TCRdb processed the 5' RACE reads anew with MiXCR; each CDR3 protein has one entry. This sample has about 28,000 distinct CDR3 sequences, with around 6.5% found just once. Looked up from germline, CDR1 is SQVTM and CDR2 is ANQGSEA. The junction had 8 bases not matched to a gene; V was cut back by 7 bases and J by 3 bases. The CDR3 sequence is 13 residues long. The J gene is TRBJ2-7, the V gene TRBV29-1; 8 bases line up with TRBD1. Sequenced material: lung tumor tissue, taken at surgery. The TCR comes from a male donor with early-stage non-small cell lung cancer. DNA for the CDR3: TGCAGCGCCAGAGGACAGGGACGCTACGAGCAGTACTTC. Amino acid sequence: CSARGQGRYEQYF.